This T cell receptor beta chain was identified during a study of blood T cell repertoires in COVID-19. Study details: Sites across the United States, Italy and Spain contributed samples from acute and convalescent COVID-19. The analysed material was cDNA or gDNA that came from T cells, B-cell-depleted T cells, or PBMCs.

Seattle patients were enrolled during active infection and followed longitudinally. Methods used by the authors: Estimated nucleated cell counts came from reference gene primer amplification. Here immunoSEQ multiplex PCR was the method, and the copy in TCRdb shows in-frame clones only, minus some. For V, J and clone size, that table is used; D and trimming come from the DNA. The sample has roughly 120,000 clones; approximately 85% are singletons. Trimming removed 4 bases at V and 0 bases at J, with 10 bases between. Germline CDR1 and CDR2: SNHLY and FYNNEI. CDR3 length: 14 residues. The TCR sequence derives from a woman of 80 years or more with COVID-19, enrolled during active disease. The sample comprised peripheral blood. This sequence joins TRBV2 and TRBJ2-7; D ambiguous. This CDR3 is CASSAWSYSYEQYF. CDR3 DNA sequence: TGTGCCAGCAGTGCATGGAGTTACTCCTACGAGCAGTACTTC.